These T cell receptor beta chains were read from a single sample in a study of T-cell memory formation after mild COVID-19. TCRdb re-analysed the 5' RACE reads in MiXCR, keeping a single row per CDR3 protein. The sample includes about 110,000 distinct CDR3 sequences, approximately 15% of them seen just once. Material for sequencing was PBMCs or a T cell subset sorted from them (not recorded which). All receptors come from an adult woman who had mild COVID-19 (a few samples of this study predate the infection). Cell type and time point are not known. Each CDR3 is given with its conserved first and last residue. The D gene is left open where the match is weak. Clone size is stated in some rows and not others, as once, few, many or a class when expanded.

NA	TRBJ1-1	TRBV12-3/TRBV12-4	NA	CASSQKGQGLNTEAFF	TGTGCCAGCAGCCAAAAAGGTCAGGGCCTGAACACTGAAGCTTTCTTT
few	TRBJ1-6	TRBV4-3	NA	CASSQDRGYGSPLHF	TGCGCCAGCAGCCAAGACAGGGGATATGGTTCACCCCTCCACTTT
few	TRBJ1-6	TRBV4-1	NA	CASSPSPGLSSYNSPLHF	TGCGCCAGCAGCCCGTCCCCGGGACTTAGCTCCTATAATTCACCCCTCCACTTT
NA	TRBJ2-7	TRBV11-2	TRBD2	CASSEGLPYEQYF	TGTGCCAGCAGCGAGGGACTACCCTACGAGCAGTACTTC
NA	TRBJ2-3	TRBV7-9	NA	CASSLNLRGRTDTQYF	TGTGCCAGCAGCTTAAATCTTAGGGGAAGGACAGATACGCAGTATTTT
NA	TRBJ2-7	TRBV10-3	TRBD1	CAISRDRSYEQYF	TGTGCCATCAGCCGGGACAGATCCTACGAGCAGTACTTC
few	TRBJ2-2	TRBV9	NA	CASSPTPGANTGELFF	TGTGCCAGCAGCCCAACTCCGGGGGCGAACACCGGGGAGCTGTTTTTT
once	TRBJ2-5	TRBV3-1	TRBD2	CASSQGDLVPGGQETQYF	TGTGCCAGCAGCCAAGGAGACCTGGTTCCGGGGGGGCAAGAGACCCAGTACTTC
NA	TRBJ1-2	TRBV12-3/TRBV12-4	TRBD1	CASSLGTGFYYGYTF	TGTGCCAGCAGTTTGGGGACAGGGTTCTACTATGGCTACACCTTC
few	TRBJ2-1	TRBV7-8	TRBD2	CASSPLMAAGGAPGYNEQFF	TGTGCCAGCAGCCCCCTTATGGCCGCGGGGGGGGCGCCGGGTTACAATGAGCAGTTCTTC
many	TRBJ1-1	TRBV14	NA	CASSHKGGSDEAFF	TGTGCCAGCAGCCATAAGGGGGGTAGTGATGAAGCTTTCTTT
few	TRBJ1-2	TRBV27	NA	CASSPTGRNYGYTF	TGTGCCAGCAGCCCCACAGGGCGGAACTATGGCTACACCTTC
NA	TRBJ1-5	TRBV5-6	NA	CASSLQTQPQHF	TGTGCCAGCAGCTTGCAGACTCAGCCCCAGCATTTT
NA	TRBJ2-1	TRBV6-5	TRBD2	CASSYRLAGGGHNEQFF	TGTGCCAGCAGTTACCGTCTTGCGGGAGGAGGGCACAATGAGCAGTTCTTC
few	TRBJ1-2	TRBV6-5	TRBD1	CASRGQGAGGYTF	TGTGCCAGCAGAGGACAGGGGGCCGGTGGCTACACCTTC
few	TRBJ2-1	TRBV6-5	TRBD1	CASSWAGGNFEQFF	TGTGCCAGCAGTTGGGCAGGGGGCAATTTTGAGCAGTTCTTC
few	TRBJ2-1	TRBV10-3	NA	CAISESLLGPNPSEQFF	TGTGCCATCAGTGAGTCCTTATTAGGGCCCAACCCCTCTGAGCAGTTCTTC
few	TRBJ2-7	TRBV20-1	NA	CSAHGPSETYEQYF	TGCAGTGCCCATGGGCCTTCGGAGACCTACGAGCAGTACTTC
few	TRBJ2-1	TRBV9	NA	CASSVGGASSYNEQFF	TGTGCCAGCAGCGTAGGGGGGGCTTCGAGCTACAATGAGCAGTTCTTC
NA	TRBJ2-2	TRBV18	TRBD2	CASSPRRLAAELSATGELFF	TGTGCCAGCTCACCTCGGAGACTAGCGGCAGAGCTCAGTGCCACCGGGGAGCTGTTTTTT
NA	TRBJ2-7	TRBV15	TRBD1	CATSRSPGQGIYEQYF	TGTGCCACCAGCAGATCTCCGGGACAGGGTATCTACGAGCAGTACTTC
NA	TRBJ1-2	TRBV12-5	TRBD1	CASGDRVYGYTF	TGTGCTAGTGGGGACAGGGTATATGGCTACACCTTC
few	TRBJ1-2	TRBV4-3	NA	CASSQDWGADYYGYTF	TGCGCCAGCAGCCAAGACTGGGGGGCGGATTATTATGGCTACACCTTC
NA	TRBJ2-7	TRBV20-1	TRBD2	CSARLADYEQYF	TGCAGTGCTAGACTAGCGGACTACGAGCAGTACTTC
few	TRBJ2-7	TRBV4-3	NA	CASSQDWGRISSYEQYF	TGCGCCAGCAGCCAAGATTGGGGACGGATTAGCTCCTACGAGCAGTACTTC
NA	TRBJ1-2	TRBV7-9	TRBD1	CASSIGTGNGYTF	TGTGCCAGCAGCATCGGGACAGGAAACGGCTACACCTTC
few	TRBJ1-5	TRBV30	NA	CAWETHGQPQHF	TGTGCCTGGGAAACCCATGGACAGCCCCAGCATTTT
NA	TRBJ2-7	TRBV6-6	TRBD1	CASSYSWDSIAYEQYF	TGTGCCAGCAGTTACTCGTGGGACAGCATAGCCTACGAGCAGTACTTC
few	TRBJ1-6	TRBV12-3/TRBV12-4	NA	CASSFWFSPLHF	TGTGCCAGCAGTTTCTGGTTTTCACCCCTCCACTTT
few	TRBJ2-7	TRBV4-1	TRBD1	CASSHRQGPSYEQYF	TGCGCCAGCAGCCATAGACAGGGTCCCTCCTACGAGCAGTACTTC
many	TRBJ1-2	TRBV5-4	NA	CASSSQGSMAGYTF	TGTGCCAGCAGTTCTCAAGGATCTATGGCTGGCTACACCTTC
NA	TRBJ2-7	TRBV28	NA	CASRLGHHYEQYF	TGTGCCAGCAGGCTGGGACACCACTACGAGCAGTACTTC
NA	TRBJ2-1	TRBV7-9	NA	CASSLAEAGGVNEQFF	TGTGCCAGCAGCTTAGCGGAGGCAGGGGGGGTGAATGAGCAGTTCTTC
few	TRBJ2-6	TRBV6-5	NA	CASSYAGANVLTF	TGTGCCAGCAGTTACGCTGGGGCCAACGTCCTGACTTTC
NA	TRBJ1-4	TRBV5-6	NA	CASRGGNEKLFF	TGTGCCAGCAGGGGAGGTAATGAAAAACTGTTTTTT
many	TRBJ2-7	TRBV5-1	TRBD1	CASSRDRAYEQYF	TGCGCCAGCAGCCGGGACAGGGCCTACGAGCAGTACTTC
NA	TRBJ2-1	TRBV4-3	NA	CASSQPGRYNEQFF	TGCGCCAGCAGCCAGCCCGGGAGATACAATGAGCAGTTCTTC
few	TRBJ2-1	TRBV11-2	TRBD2	CASSSTLAGGPYNEQFF	TGTGCCAGCAGCTCAACCTTAGCGGGAGGGCCATACAATGAGCAGTTCTTC
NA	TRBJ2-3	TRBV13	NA	CASSVTPQRDTQYF	TGTGCCAGCAGCGTGACTCCGCAACGAGATACGCAGTATTTT
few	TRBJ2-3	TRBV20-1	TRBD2	CSATRSGTSTDTQYF	TGCAGTGCTACCCGTAGCGGGACTAGCACAGATACGCAGTATTTT
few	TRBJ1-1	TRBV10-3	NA	CAAVGDDTEAFF	TGTGCCGCGGTTGGTGACGATACTGAAGCTTTCTTT
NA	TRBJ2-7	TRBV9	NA	CASSRDIQALHEQYF	TGTGCCAGCTCACGGGACATCCAAGCTCTCCACGAGCAGTACTTC
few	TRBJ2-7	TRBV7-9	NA	CASSLWGAEQYF	TGTGCCAGCAGCTTATGGGGGGCCGAGCAGTACTTC
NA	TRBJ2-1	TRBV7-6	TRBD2	CASSRTSGASSYNEQFF	TGTGCCAGCAGCCGGACTAGCGGGGCCAGCTCCTACAATGAGCAGTTCTTC
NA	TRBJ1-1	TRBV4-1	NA	CASSQESPGTEAFF	TGCGCCAGCAGCCAAGAATCCCCTGGAACTGAAGCTTTCTTT
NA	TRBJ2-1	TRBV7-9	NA	CASSSPADNEQFF	TGTGCCAGCAGCTCCCCGGCTGACAATGAGCAGTTCTTC
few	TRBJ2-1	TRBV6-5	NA	CASSYSEEPYNEQFF	TGTGCCAGCAGTTATAGCGAGGAGCCTTACAATGAGCAGTTCTTC
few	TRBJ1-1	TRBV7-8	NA	CASSPFGANTEAFF	TGTGCCAGCAGCCCGTTTGGAGCGAACACTGAAGCTTTCTTT
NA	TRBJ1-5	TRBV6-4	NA	CASSDELVQGPMINRLGHQPQHF	TGTGCCAGCAGCGACGAATTGGTGCAGGGGCCAATGATCAACCGTTTAGGACATCAGCCCCAGCATTTT
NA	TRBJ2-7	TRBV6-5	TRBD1	CASSYGGSQGARNEQYF	TGTGCCAGCAGTTACGGGGGGTCACAGGGGGCTAGGAACGAGCAGTACTTC
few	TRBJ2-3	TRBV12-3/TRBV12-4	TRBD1	CASTPGQVTDTQYF	TGTGCCAGCACCCCGGGACAGGTCACAGATACGCAGTATTTT
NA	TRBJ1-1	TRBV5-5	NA	CASSSKTDGNTEAFF	TGTGCCAGCAGCTCTAAGACGGACGGGAACACTGAAGCTTTCTTT
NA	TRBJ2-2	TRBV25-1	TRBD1	CASSELEEDRLNTGELFF	TGTGCCAGCAGTGAATTGGAGGAGGACAGGTTGAACACCGGGGAGCTGTTTTTT
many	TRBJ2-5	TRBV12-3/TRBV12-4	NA	CASSSGGAGTQYF	TGTGCCAGCAGTAGTGGGGGTGCGGGGACCCAGTACTTC